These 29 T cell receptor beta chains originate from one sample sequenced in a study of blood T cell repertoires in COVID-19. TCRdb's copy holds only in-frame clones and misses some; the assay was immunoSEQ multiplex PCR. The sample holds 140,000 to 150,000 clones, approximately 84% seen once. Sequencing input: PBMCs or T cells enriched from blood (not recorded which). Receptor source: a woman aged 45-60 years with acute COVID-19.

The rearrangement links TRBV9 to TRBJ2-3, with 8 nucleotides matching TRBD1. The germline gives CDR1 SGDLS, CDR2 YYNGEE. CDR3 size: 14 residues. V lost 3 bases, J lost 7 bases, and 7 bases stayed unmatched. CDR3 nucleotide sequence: TGTGCCAGCAGCGGAGTGGGACAGGCCCATACGCAGTATTTT. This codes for CASSGVGQAHTQYF. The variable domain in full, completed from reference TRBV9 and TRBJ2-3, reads DSGVTQTPKHLITATGQRVTLRCSPRSGDLSVYWYQQSLDQGLQFLIQYYNGEERAKGNILERFSAQQFPDLHSELNLSSLELGDSALYFCASSGVGQAHTQYFGPGTRLTVL.

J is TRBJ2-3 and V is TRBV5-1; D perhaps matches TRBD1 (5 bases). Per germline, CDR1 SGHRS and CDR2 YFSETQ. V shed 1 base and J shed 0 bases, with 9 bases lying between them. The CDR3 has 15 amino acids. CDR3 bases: TGCGCCAGCAGCTTGACAGGAGCAAGCACAGATACGCAGTATTTT. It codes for CASSLTGASTDTQYF. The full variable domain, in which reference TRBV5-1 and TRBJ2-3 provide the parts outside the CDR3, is KAGVTQTPRYLIKTRGQQVTLSCSPISGHRSVSWYQQTPGQGLQFLFEYFSETQRNKGNFPGRFSGRQFSNSRSEMNVSTLELGDSALYLCASSLTGASTDTQYFGPGTRLTVL.

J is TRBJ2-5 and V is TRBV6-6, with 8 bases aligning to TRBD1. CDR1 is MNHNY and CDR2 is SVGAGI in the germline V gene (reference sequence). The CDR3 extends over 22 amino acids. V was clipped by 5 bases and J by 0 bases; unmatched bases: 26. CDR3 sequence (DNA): TGTGCCAGCAGTCAGCAGAGGACAGGGTTGATGGCAGCGCTCGCACACCAAGAGACCCAGTACTTC. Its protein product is CASSQQRTGLMAALAHQETQYF.

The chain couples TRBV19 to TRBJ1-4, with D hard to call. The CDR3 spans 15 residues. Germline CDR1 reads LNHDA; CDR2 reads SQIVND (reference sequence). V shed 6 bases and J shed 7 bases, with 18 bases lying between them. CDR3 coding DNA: TGTGCCAGTAGCTTGCGGCAAAGTTCTAGTGAAAAACTGTTTTTT. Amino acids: CASSLRQSSSEKLFF.

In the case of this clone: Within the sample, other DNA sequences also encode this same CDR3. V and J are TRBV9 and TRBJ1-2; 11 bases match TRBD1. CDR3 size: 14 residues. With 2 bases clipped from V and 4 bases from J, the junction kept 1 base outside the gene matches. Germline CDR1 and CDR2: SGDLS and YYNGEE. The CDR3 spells CASSVGQGGYGYTF. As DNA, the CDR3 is TGTGCCAGCAGCGTGGGACAGGGGGGCTATGGCTACACCTTC.

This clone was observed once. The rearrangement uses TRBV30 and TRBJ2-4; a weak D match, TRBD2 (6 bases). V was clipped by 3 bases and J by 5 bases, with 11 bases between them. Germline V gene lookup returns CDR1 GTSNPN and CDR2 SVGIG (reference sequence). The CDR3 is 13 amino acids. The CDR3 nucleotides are TGTGCCTGGAGCCCGGGAGAAGAAAACATTCAGTACTTC. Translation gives CAWSPGEENIQYF.

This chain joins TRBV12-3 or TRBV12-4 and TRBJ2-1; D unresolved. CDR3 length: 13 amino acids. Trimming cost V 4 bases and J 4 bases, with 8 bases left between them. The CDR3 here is CASSSLSYNEQFF. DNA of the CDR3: TGTGCCAGCAGTTCTTTGAGTTACAATGAGCAGTTCTTC.

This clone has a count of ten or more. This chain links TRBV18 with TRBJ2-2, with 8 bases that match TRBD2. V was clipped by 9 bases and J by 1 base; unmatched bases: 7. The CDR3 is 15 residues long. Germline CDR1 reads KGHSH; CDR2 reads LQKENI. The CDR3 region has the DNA TGTGCCAGGCTGCGGGAGGCGGGGAACACCGGGGAGCTGTTTTTT. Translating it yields CARLREAGNTGELFF.

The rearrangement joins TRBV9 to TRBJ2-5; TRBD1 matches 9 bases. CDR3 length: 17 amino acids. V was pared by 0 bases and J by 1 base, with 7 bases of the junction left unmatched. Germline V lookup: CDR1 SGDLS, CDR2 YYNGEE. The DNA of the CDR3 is TGTGCCAGCAGCGTAGTGGACAGGGGCGCCGGCCAAGAGACCCAGTACTTC. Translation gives CASSVVDRGAGQETQYF. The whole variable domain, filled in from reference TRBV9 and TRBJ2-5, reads DSGVTQTPKHLITATGQRVTLRCSPRSGDLSVYWYQQSLDQGLQFLIQYYNGEERAKGNILERFSAQQFPDLHSELNLSSLELGDSALYFCASSVVDRGAGQETQYFGPGTRLLVL.

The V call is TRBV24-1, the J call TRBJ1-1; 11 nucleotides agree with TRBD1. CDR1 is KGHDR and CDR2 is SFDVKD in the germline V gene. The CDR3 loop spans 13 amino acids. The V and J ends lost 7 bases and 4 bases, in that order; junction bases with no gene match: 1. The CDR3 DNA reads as TGTGCCACCAGAGGGACAGGGGGCACTGAAGCTTTCTTT. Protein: CATRGTGGTEAFF.

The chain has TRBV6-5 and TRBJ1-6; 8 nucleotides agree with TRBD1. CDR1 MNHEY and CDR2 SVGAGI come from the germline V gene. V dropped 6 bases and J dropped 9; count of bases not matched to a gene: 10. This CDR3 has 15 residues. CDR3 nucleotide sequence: TGTGCCAGCAGGTCCAGGACAGGGCGGGGTTCACCCCTCCACTTT. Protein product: CASRSRTGRGSPLHF.

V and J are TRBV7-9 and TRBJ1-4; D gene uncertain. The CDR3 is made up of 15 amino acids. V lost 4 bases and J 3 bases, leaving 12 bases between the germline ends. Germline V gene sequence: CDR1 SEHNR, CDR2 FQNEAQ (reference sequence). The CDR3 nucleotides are TGTGCCAGCAGCTACGCGCGGTACCCTAATGAAAAACTGTTTTTT. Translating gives CASSYARYPNEKLFF.

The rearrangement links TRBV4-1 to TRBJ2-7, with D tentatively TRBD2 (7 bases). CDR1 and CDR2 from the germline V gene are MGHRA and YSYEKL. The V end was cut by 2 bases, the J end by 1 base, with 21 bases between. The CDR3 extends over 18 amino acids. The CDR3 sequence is CASSQQAGQLIPSYEQYF. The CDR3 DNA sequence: TGCGCCAGCAGCCAACAAGCGGGACAACTTATACCTTCCTACGAGCAGTACTTC.

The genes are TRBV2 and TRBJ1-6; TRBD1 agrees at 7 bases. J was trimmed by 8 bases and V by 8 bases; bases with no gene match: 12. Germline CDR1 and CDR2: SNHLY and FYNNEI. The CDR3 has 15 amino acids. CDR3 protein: CASGGPGGTDSPLHF. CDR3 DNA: TGTGCCAGCGGGGGACCAGGGGGAACGGATTCACCCCTCCACTTT.

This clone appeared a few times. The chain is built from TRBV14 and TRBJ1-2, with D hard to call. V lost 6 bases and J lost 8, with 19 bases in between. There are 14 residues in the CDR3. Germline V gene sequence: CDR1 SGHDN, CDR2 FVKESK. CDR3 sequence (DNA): TGTGCCAGCAGGCCTAAAGCGGGCTTGGGAGGCTACACCTTC. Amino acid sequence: CASRPKAGLGGYTF.

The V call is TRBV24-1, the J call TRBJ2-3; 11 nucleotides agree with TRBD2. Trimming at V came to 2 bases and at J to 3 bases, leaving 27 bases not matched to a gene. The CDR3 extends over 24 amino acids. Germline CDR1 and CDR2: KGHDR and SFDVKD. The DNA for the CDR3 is TGTGCCACCAGTGATTCCTCAGGGCAGGCGAGAAATAGCGGGAGGGCCTTATGGACAGATACGCAGTATTTT. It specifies CATSDSSGQARNSGRALWTDTQYF.

CDR3 DNA sequence: TGCGCCAGCAGCTTGGAGGCAGGGGGAGTAGAAAAACTGTTTTTT. Translation: CASSLEAGGVEKLFF. The chain joins TRBV5-1 to TRBJ1-4; 7 positions match TRBD1. Per the germline V gene, CDR1 is SGHRS and CDR2 is YFSETQ. The CDR3 length is 15 residues. With 0 bases clipped from V and 8 bases from J, the junction kept 7 bases outside the gene matches.

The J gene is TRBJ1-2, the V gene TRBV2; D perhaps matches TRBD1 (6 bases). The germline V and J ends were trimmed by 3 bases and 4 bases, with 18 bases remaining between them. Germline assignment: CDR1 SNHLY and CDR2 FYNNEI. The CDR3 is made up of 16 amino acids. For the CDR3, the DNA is TGTGCCAGCAGTGAGGGGGCTTTGGCAGGCATCTATGGCTACACCTTC. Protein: CASSEGALAGIYGYTF.

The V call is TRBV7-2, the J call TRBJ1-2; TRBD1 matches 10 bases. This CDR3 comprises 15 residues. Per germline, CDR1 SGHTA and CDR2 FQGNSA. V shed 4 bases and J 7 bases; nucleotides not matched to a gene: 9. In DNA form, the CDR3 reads TGTGCCAGCAGCTCTAATCCGGGACAGGGGTTTGGCTACACCTTC. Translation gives CASSSNPGQGFGYTF.

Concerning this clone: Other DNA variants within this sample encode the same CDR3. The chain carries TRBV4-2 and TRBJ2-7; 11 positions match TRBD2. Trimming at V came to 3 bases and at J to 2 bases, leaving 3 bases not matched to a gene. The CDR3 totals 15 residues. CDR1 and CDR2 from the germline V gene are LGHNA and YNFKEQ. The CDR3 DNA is TGTGCCAGCAGCCAGGGACTAGCGGACCCCTACGAGCAGTACTTC. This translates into CASSQGLADPYEQYF.

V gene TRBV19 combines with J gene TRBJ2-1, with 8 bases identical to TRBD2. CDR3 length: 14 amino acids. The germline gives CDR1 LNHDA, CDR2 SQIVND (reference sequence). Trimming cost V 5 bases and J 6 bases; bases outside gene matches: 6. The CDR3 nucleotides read TGTGCCAGTAGTTTATCTAGCGGGCCCAATGAGCAGTTCTTC. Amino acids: CASSLSSGPNEQFF.

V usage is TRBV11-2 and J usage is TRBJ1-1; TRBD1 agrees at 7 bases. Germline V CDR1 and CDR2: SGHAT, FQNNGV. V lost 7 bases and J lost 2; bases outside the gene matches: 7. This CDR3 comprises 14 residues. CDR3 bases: TGTGCCAGCACCCCGACAGGGACCAACACTGAAGCTTTCTTT. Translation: CASTPTGTNTEAFF.

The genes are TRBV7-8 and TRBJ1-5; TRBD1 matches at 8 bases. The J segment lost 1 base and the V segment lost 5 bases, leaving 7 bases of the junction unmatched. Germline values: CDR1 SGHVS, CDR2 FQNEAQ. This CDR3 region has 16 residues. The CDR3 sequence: CASSPRTGYSNQPQHF. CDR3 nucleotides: TGTGCCAGCAGCCCCCGGACAGGGTACAGCAATCAGCCCCAGCATTTT.

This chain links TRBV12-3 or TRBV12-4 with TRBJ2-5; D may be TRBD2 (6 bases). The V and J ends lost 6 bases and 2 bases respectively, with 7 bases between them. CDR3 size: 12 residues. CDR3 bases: TGTGCCAGCAGGGGAGGTCAAGAGACCCAGTACTTC. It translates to CASRGGQETQYF.

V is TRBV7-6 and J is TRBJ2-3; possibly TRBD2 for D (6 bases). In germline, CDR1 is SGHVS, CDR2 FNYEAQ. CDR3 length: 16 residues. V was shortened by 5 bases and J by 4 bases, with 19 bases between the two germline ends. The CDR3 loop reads CASSPNGAGSPDTQYF. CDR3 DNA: TGTGCCAGCAGCCCAAACGGGGCCGGGAGCCCAGATACGCAGTATTTT. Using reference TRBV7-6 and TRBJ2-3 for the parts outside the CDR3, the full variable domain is GAGVSQSPRYKVTKRGQDVALRCDPISGHVSLYWYRQALGQGPEFLTYFNYEAQQDKSGLPNDRFSAERPEGSISTLTIQRTEQRDSAMYRCASSPNGAGSPDTQYFGPGTRLTVL.

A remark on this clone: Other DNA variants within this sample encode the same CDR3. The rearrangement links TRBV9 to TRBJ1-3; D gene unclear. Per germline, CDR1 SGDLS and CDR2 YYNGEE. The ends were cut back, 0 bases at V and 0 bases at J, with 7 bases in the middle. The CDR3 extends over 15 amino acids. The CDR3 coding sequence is TGTGCCAGCAGCGTAGGTGGCAGCTCTGGAAACACCATATATTTT. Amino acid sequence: CASSVGGSSGNTIYF.

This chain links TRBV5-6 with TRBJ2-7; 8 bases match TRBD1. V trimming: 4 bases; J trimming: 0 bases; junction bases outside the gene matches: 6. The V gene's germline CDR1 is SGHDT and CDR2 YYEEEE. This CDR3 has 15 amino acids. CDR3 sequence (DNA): TGTGCCAGCAGCCACCGACAGGGGCTCTCCTACGAGCAGTACTTC. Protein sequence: CASSHRQGLSYEQYF.

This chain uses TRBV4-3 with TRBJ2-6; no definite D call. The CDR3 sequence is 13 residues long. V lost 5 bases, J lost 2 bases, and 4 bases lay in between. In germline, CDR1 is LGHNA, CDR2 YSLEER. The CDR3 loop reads CASSNTGANVLTF. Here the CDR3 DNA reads TGCGCCAGCAGCAACACTGGGGCCAACGTCCTGACTTTC.

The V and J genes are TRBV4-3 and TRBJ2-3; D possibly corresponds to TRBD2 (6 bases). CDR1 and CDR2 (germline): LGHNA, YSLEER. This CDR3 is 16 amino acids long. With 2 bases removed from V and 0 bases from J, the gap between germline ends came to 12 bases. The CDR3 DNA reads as TGCGCCAGCAGCCAAAGACCGGGGGTTAGCACAGATACGCAGTATTTT. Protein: CASSQRPGVSTDTQYF.